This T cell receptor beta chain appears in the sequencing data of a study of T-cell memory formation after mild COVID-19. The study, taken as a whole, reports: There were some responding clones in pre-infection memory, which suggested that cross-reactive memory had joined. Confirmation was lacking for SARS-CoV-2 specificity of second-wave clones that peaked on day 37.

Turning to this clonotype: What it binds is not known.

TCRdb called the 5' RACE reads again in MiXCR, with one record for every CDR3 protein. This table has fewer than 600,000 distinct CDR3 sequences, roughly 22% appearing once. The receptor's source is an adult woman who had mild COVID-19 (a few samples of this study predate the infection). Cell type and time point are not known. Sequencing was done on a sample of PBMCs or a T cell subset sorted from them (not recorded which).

The CDR3 loop is CASSVGPLPDTQYF. The DNA for the CDR3 is TGTGCCAGCAGCGTAGGACCGCTCCCGGATACGCAGTATTTT. V is TRBV9 and J is TRBJ2-3; D ambiguous. The CDR3 has 14 amino acids. Germline V gene sequence: CDR1 SGDLS, CDR2 YYNGEE. Trimming took 0 bases from V and 6 from J, leaving 11 bases between them.